These 32 T cell receptor beta chains were sequenced from one sample in a study of a mutant IDH1 vaccine in newly diagnosed glioma. Their cognate antigens are unknown. Generated by immunoSEQ multiplex PCR, the TCRdb table keeps only in-frame clones and is missing some. There are approximately 40,000 clones in the sample; around 83% occur only once, and about 2.2% lies in the top ten. Stated time point: week 11, during vaccination. The study gave 300 ug of mutant IDH1 20-mer peptide per vaccine dose, with topical imiquimod. The sequenced sample was PBMCs, obtained from a glioma patient whose treatment included an IDH1 peptide vaccine. The receptors were sampled from a man in his forties with glioma.

The V gene is TRBV4-2, the J gene TRBJ2-1; 12 positions match TRBD2. The germline CDR1 and CDR2 sequences are LGHNA and YNFKEQ. The CDR3 runs to 15 residues. V dropped 4 bases and J dropped 6; count of bases not matched to a gene: 4. Here the CDR3 DNA reads TGTGCCAGCAGCCCGCCTAGCGGGAGGGTCAATGAGCAGTTCTTC. This gives the protein CASSPPSGRVNEQFF.

The chain carries TRBV7-2 and TRBJ2-5; the D is unclear. The germline V gene has CDR1 SGHTA and CDR2 FQGNSA. The CDR3 consists of 12 residues. The germline V and J ends were trimmed by 5 bases and 5 bases, with 9 bases remaining between them. The CDR3 DNA is TGTGCCAGCAGCCCCCGACGGGAGACCCAGTACTTC. Protein product: CASSPRRETQYF.

The CDR3 coding sequence is TGTGCCAGCGGGCAGGGAATGAACACTGAAGCTTTCTTT. Its translation: CASGQGMNTEAFF. The chain recombines TRBV28 with TRBJ1-1; TRBD1 might be the D (5 bases). CDR3 size: 13 residues. The V and J ends lost 8 bases and 0 bases respectively, with 10 bases between them. Germline CDR1 is MDHEN and CDR2 is SYDVKM.

The chain uses TRBV5-4 and TRBJ2-1; 7 nucleotides line up with TRBD2. Germline values: CDR1 SGHNT, CDR2 YYREEE (reference sequence). V trimming: 4 bases; J trimming: 13 bases; junction bases outside the gene matches: 5. This CDR3 contains 11 residues. DNA for the CDR3: TGTGCCAGCAGCAGGGACTATGTACAGTTCTTC. Translation gives CASSRDYVQFF.

This clone was seen a single time. The chain uses TRBV15 and TRBJ2-3; maybe TRBD2 (6 bases). Germline CDR1 is LNHNV and CDR2 is YYDKDF (reference sequence). This CDR3 contains 18 residues. V shed 2 bases and J shed 1 base, with 19 bases lying between them. The CDR3 spells CATSRSALATVRTDTQYF. In DNA, the CDR3 is TGTGCCACCAGCAGATCCGCCCTAGCGACTGTCCGCACAGATACGCAGTATTTT.

The J gene is TRBJ2-7, the V gene TRBV28; D is unresolved. V was cut by 3 bases and J by 6 bases, with 15 bases left in between. Germline V lookup: CDR1 MDHEN, CDR2 SYDVKM. This CDR3 region has 14 residues. The CDR3: CASSLPGLAVEQYF. The CDR3 region has the DNA TGTGCCAGCAGTTTGCCCGGCCTTGCCGTCGAGCAGTACTTC.

This chain joins TRBV10-3 and TRBJ2-7, with 9 bases that match TRBD1. The CDR3 sequence is 14 residues long. Looked up from germline, CDR1 is ENHRY and CDR2 is SYGVKD. The V gene end was trimmed by 8 bases and the J gene end by 8 bases; junction bases not matched to a gene: 13. The chain's CDR3 is CAIGDRDRDVQQYF. Written as DNA, the CDR3 is TGTGCCATCGGGGACCGGGACAGGGATGTTCAGCAGTACTTC.

The rearrangement joins TRBV21-1 to TRBJ1-2. TRBV21-1 counts as a pseudogene. This CDR3 contains 13 residues. The CDR3 sequence is CASRRAPHYGYTF. CDR3 sequence (DNA): TGTGCCAGCCGTAGGGCCCCCCACTATGGCTACACCTTC.

This chain links TRBV7-2 with TRBJ2-3; D is unclear. Germline-derived CDR1 and CDR2 are SGHTA and FQGNSA. Trimming pared 4 bases from V and 7 bases from J, leaving 12 bases between. The CDR3 totals 13 residues. For the CDR3, the DNA is TGTGCCAGCAGCTCCAGGCTGGAGAATACGCAGTATTTT. Protein: CASSSRLENTQYF.

This sequence joins TRBV27 and TRBJ2-7, with D perhaps matching TRBD1 (6 bases). CDR1 and CDR2 from the germline V gene are MNHEY and SMNVEV (reference sequence). V gave up 6 bases and J gave up 3 bases, with 18 bases separating them. This CDR3 spans 15 amino acids. The CDR3 is CASRTQGHYNYEQYF. The DNA for the CDR3 is TGTGCCAGCAGGACACAGGGTCACTACAACTACGAGCAGTACTTC.

The chain has TRBV7-2 and TRBJ1-1; no definite D call. Between the trimmed V and J ends, which lost 2 bases and 0 bases, there was a span of 10 bases. The CDR3 contains 15 residues. Germline-derived CDR1 and CDR2 are SGHTA and FQGNSA. CDR3: CASSLSGGLNTEAFF. CDR3 in DNA: TGTGCCAGCAGCTTATCGGGCGGATTGAACACTGAAGCTTTCTTT.

The chain uses TRBV4-2 and TRBJ2-1; TRBD2 aligns across 8 bases. The germline CDR1 and CDR2 sequences are LGHNA and YNFKEQ. CDR3 length equals 14 residues. Trimming took 8 bases from V and 4 from J; bases not matched to a gene: 7. CDR3 region: CASASGTSYNEQFF. CDR3 coding DNA: TGTGCCAGCGCGTCCGGGACTAGTTACAATGAGCAGTTCTTC.

J is TRBJ1-5 and V is TRBV5-4, with TRBD1 matching 10 bases. CDR3 length equals 15 residues. Germline-derived CDR1 and CDR2 are SGHNT and YYREEE (reference sequence). With 4 bases clipped from V and 6 bases from J, the junction kept 7 bases outside the gene matches. The DNA for the CDR3 is TGTGCCAGCAGCGAAGACAGGGGGCGGATTCAGCCCCAGCATTTT. Amino acid sequence: CASSEDRGRIQPQHF.

The V call is TRBV6-5, the J call TRBJ1-1; no clear D. Germline CDR1 MNHEY, CDR2 SVGAGI. CDR3 length: 13 amino acids. V lost 7 bases, J lost 0 bases, and 9 bases lay in between. DNA of the CDR3: TGTGCCAGCACCGAGGGTCTGAACACTGAAGCTTTCTTT. Its translation: CASTEGLNTEAFF.

The CDR3 DNA follows: TGTGCCAGCAGTGTCCCAGGGAATGGCTATGGCTACACCTTC. It encodes CASSVPGNGYGYTF. V gene TRBV2 combines with J gene TRBJ1-2; weak D call: TRBD1 (5 bases). The germline V and J ends were trimmed by 4 bases and 4 bases, with 13 bases remaining between them. The CDR3 consists of 14 residues. Per the germline V gene, CDR1 is SNHLY and CDR2 is FYNNEI.

The CDR3 DNA follows: TGTGCCAGCAGCTTAGCGGGAGAGCGTTTCGAGCAGTACTTC. Protein: CASSLAGERFEQYF. The chain employs TRBV7-2 and TRBJ2-7; maybe TRBD2 (5 bases). V gave up 0 bases and J gave up 6 bases, with 12 bases separating them. The length of the CDR3 is 14 residues. Germline values: CDR1 SGHTA, CDR2 FQGNSA.

This chain joins TRBV14 and TRBJ2-2, with 11 bases matching TRBD2. This CDR3 has 17 amino acids. With 3 bases clipped from V and 0 bases from J, the junction kept 3 bases outside the gene matches. The germline gives CDR1 SGHDN, CDR2 FVKESK. As DNA, the CDR3 is TGTGCCAGCAGCCAGGGACTAGCGGTTTCGAACACCGGGGAGCTGTTTTTT. Encoded protein: CASSQGLAVSNTGELFF. The complete variable domain, with remaining parts taken from reference TRBV14 and TRBJ2-2, reads EAGVTQFPSHSVIEKGQTVTLRCDPISGHDNLYWYRRVMGKEIKFLLHFVKESKQDESGMPNNRFLAERTGGTYSTLKVQPAELEDSGVYFCASSQGLAVSNTGELFFGEGSRLTVL.

The genes are TRBV11-1 and TRBJ1-1; D is unclear. The CDR3 totals 13 residues. V gave up 5 bases and J gave up 1 base, with 8 bases separating them. The germline V gene has CDR1 SGHAT and CDR2 FQDESV (reference sequence). Here the CDR3 reads CASSPNRNTEAFF. CDR3 nucleotides: TGTGCCAGCAGCCCGAACAGGAACACTGAAGCTTTCTTT.

The rearrangement uses TRBV5-1 and TRBJ2-3; 9 nucleotides align to TRBD2. V was clipped by 4 bases and J by 3 bases; unmatched bases: 9. This CDR3 spans 16 amino acids. The V gene's germline CDR1 is SGHRS and CDR2 YFSETQ. The CDR3 region has the DNA TGCGCCAGCAGCCCAGGGGGGACTAGCTTTACAGATACGCAGTATTTT. This translates into CASSPGGTSFTDTQYF. Drawing the rest from reference TRBV5-1 and TRBJ2-3, the complete variable domain is KAGVTQTPRYLIKTRGQQVTLSCSPISGHRSVSWYQQTPGQGLQFLFEYFSETQRNKGNFPGRFSGRQFSNSRSEMNVSTLELGDSALYLCASSPGGTSFTDTQYFGPGTRLTVL.

This clone was counted a single time. The chain links TRBV5-4 to TRBJ2-4; 8 bases fit TRBD1. This CDR3 is 16 amino acids long. V lost 4 bases and J lost 6; bases outside the gene matches: 12. Germline CDR1 is SGHNT and CDR2 is YYREEE (reference sequence). CDR3 in DNA: TGTGCCAGCAGCGTAACAGGGGGAGGTTGGGGAAACATTCAGTACTTC. Its translation is CASSVTGGGWGNIQYF.

The genes are TRBV5-1 and TRBJ2-2; 9 bases line up with TRBD1. Germline V gives CDR1 SGHRS, CDR2 YFSETQ. After removal of 4 bases from V and 3 bases from J, the junction contained 4 bases not matched to a gene. This CDR3 has 15 amino acids. The CDR3 DNA reads as TGCGCCAGCAGCCCCGGGACAGGGCACACCGGGGAGCTGTTTTTT. Translated, it gives CASSPGTGHTGELFF.

V gene TRBV2 combines with J gene TRBJ1-4, with D possibly matching TRBD1 (6 bases). The CDR3 is made up of 14 amino acids. V was cut by 6 bases and J by 7 bases, with 15 bases left in between. Germline V gene data show CDR1 as SNHLY and CDR2 as FYNNEI. The CDR3 loop is CASSGGAKGEKLFF. CDR3 sequence (DNA): TGTGCCAGCAGCGGGGGGGCGAAGGGTGAAAAACTGTTTTTT.

The chain uses TRBV7-2 and TRBJ2-7; D may be TRBD1 (6 bases). Trimming stripped 5 bases from V and 0 bases from J, with 20 bases between. CDR1 is SGHTA, CDR2 FQGNSA, per germline. The CDR3 runs 17 residues. The CDR3 sequence: CASSQPVHDRFSYEQYF. As DNA, the CDR3 is TGTGCCAGCAGCCAGCCCGTACACGACAGGTTCTCCTACGAGCAGTACTTC.

The rearrangement links TRBV19 to TRBJ2-3, with TRBD2 matching over 7 bases. The V gene's germline CDR1 is LNHDA and CDR2 SQIVND (reference sequence). The CDR3 sequence is 13 residues long. V was clipped by 4 bases and J by 2 bases; unmatched bases: 0. The CDR3 loop reads CASSRDYTDTQYF. The CDR3 DNA is TGTGCCAGTAGTAGGGACTACACAGATACGCAGTATTTT.

The chain combines TRBV19 with TRBJ1-2; 8 positions agree with TRBD1. Trimming took 7 bases from V and 6 from J; bases not matched to a gene: 13. The CDR3 has 15 amino acids. Germline assignment: CDR1 LNHDA and CDR2 SQIVND (reference sequence). CDR3 amino acids: CASKGRGRGANGYTF. The CDR3, as DNA: TGTGCCAGTAAGGGCAGGGGGCGCGGTGCCAATGGCTACACCTTC.

This clone came up a few times. This chain connects TRBV7-9 to TRBJ1-4; unclear D gene. Germline V gene data show CDR1 as SEHNR and CDR2 as FQNEAQ (reference sequence). This CDR3 comprises 12 residues. The V gene lost 1 base and the J gene lost 9 bases, with 6 bases spanning the gap. The DNA for the CDR3 is TGTGCCAGCAGCTTAGATCGGAAAAAACTGTTTTTT. This encodes CASSLDRKKLFF.

The rearrangement uses TRBV18 and TRBJ1-4, with D uncertain. This CDR3 region has 15 residues. CDR1 and CDR2 (germline): KGHSH, LQKENI. Trimming removed 3 bases at V and 5 bases at J, with 13 bases between. CDR3 DNA: TGTGCCAGCTCACCCAACCCCGCGGAGAATGAAAAACTGTTTTTT. It yields the protein CASSPNPAENEKLFF. The variable domain in full, with the rest retrieved from reference TRBV18 and TRBJ1-4, is NAGVMQNPRHLVRRRGQEARLRCSPMKGHSHVYWYRQLPEEGLKFMVYLQKENIIDESGMPKERFSAEFPKEGPSILRIQQVVRGDSAAYFCASSPNPAENEKLFFGSGTQLSVL.

The V call is TRBV27, the J call TRBJ2-7; no firm D call. Per the germline V gene, CDR1 is MNHEY and CDR2 is SMNVEV (reference sequence). The CDR3 loop spans 12 amino acids. The V end lost 4 bases, the J end lost 7 bases, and 11 bases lay between the germline ends. The CDR3 nucleotides read TGTGCCAGCAGTTCAACCCCCCGGGAGCAGTACTTC. As protein: CASSSTPREQYF.

The V call is TRBV6-1, the J call TRBJ2-3; D is tentatively TRBD1 or TRBD2 (5 bases each). CDR3 length: 15 residues. The germline V gene encodes CDR1 MNHNS and CDR2 SASEGT. V lost 4 bases to trimming and J lost 3 bases, with 14 bases between them. Written as DNA, the CDR3 is TGTGCCAGCAGTGCCGGGGCAGGGAATACAGATACGCAGTATTTT. Its protein product is CASSAGAGNTDTQYF.

The chain combines TRBV6-5 with TRBJ1-4; D not certain. CDR1 is MNHEY, CDR2 SVGAGI, per germline. The CDR3 consists of 15 residues. Trimming left V 0 bases short and J 8 bases short, with 13 bases between. CDR3 region: CASSYSTAGNEKLFF. The CDR3 nucleotides are TGTGCCAGCAGTTACTCGACCGCCGGCAACGAAAAACTGTTTTTT.

The gene calls are TRBV2 and TRBJ1-4; TRBD1 aligns across 9 bases. Germline V gene lookup returns CDR1 SNHLY and CDR2 FYNNEI. The CDR3 is made up of 14 amino acids. The J segment lost 7 bases and the V segment lost 6 bases, leaving 6 bases of the junction unmatched. CDR3 DNA: TGTGCCAGCAGCTGGGACAGGGATGGTGAAAAACTGTTTTTT. Translation: CASSWDRDGEKLFF.

The chain employs TRBV7-9 and TRBJ2-1; TRBD1 agrees at 7 bases. V trimming: 3 bases; J trimming: 5 bases; junction bases outside the gene matches: 4. Germline V lookup: CDR1 SEHNR, CDR2 FQNEAQ (reference sequence). The CDR3 has 14 residues. The CDR3 DNA reads as TGTGCCAGCAGCTTGTACAGGGGAGACAATGAGCAGTTCTTC. Amino acid sequence: CASSLYRGDNEQFF.